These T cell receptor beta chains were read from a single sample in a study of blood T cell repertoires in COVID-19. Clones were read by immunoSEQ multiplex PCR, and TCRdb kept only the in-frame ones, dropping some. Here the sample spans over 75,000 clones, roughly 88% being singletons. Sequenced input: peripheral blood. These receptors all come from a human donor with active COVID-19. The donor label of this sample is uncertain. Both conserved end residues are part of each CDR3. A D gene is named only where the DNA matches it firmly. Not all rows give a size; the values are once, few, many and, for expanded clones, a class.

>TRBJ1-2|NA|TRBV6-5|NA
TGTGCCAGCAGTTACGTTCCCCTCAGCTATGGCTACACCTTC
CASSYVPLSYGYTF
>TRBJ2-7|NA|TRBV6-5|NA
TGTGCCAGGCTTCGAGGCTACGAGCAGTACTTC
CARLRGYEQYF
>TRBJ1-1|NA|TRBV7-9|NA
TGTGCCAGCAGCTTAATTATCGTGGCCAACACTGAAGCTTTCTTT
CASSLIIVANTEAFF
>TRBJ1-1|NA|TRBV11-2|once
TGTGCCAGCAGCGCGAGCATGAACACTGAAGCTTTCTTT
CASSASMNTEAFF
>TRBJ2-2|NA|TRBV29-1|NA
TGCAGCGTTGAGTACAGGGCGGGCGGGGAGCTGTTTTTT
CSVEYRAGGELFF
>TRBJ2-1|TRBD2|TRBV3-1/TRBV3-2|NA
TGTGCCAGCAGCCCTTTACGAACTAGCGCCAATGAGCAGTTCTTC
CASSPLRTSANEQFF
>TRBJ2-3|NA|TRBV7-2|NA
TGTGCCAGCAGCCTATTGGACAGTCTAGATACGCAGTATTTT
CASSLLDSLDTQYF
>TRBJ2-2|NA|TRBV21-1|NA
NA
CASSKVGGGSPGELFF
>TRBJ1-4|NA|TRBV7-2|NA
TGTGCCAGCAGCTTACGGCAGGGGCCGGCTAATGAAAAACTGTTTTTT
CASSLRQGPANEKLFF
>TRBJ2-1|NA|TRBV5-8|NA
TGTGCCAGCAGCTTCGAGGGGGGGCCCTACAATGAGCAGTTCTTC
CASSFEGGPYNEQFF
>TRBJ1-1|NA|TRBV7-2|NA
TGTGCCAGCAGCTTACGGGGGGTTTGGACTGAAGCTTTCTTT
CASSLRGVWTEAFF
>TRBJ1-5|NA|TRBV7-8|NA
TGTGCCAGCAGCAACCGGGACTTACACAATCAGCCCCAGCATTTT
CASSNRDLHNQPQHF
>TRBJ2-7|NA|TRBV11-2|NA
TGTGCCAGCAGCTTATTAGTCTACGAGCAGTACTTC
CASSLLVYEQYF
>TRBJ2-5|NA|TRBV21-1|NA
TGTGCCAGCAGCAAAAAATGGCAGGGGGCTCAGAACCCCCGACAAGAGACCCAGTACTTC
CASSKKWQGAQNPRQETQYF
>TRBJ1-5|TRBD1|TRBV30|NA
TGTGCCTGGAGGCCCGGGACAGGGCGCTCTAGCAATCAGCCCCAGCATTTT
CAWRPGTGRSSNQPQHF
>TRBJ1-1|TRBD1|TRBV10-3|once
TGTGCCATCAGTGAAAAGGGGGCGCCCACTGAAGCTTTCTTT
CAISEKGAPTEAFF
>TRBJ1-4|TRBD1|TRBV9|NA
TGTGCCAGCAGCGTAGGAGAGGGGGCTGTGGTTGAAAAACTGTTTTTT
CASSVGEGAVVEKLFF
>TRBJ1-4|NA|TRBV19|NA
TGTGCCAGTAGCTACGACTTAGGTTATAATGAAAAACTGTTTTTT
CASSYDLGYNEKLFF
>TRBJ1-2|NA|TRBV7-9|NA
TGTGCCAGCAGCACTACAGGGTATGGCTACACCTTC
CASSTTGYGYTF
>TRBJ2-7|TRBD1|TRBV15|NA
TGTGCCACCAGCAGAGATCTTGAGACAGGGGGCTACGAGCAGTACTTC
CATSRDLETGGYEQYF
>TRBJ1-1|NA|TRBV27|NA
TGTGCCAGCAGCTGGGCTGAGGGCACTGAAGCTTTCTTT
CASSWAEGTEAFF
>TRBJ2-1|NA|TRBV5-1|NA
TGCGCCAGCAGCTTGGACAGGTACAATGAGCAGTTCTTC
CASSLDRYNEQFF
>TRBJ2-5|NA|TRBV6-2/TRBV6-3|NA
TGTGCCAGCAGTACACAGGGTACGAGTTACCAAGAGACCCAGTACTTC
CASSTQGTSYQETQYF
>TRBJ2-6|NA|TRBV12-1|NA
NA
CASSFLWTGVSGANVLTF
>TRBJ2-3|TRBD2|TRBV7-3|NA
TGTGCCAGCAGTAAGAGCGGGGGAAGCACAGATACGCAGTATTTT
CASSKSGGSTDTQYF
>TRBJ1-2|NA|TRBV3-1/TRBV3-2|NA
TGTGCCAGCAGCCAAGATCGGCCTGGACAGCTAGCCTATGGCTACACCTTC
CASSQDRPGQLAYGYTF
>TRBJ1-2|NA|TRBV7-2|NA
TGTGCCAGCAGCTTAGGGCTTCGGGTGGAGGATGGCTACACCTTC
CASSLGLRVEDGYTF
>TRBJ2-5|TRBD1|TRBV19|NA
TGTGCCAGTAGTACTACCTATGGACAGGCCCGATCGCGGGAGACCCAGTACTTC
CASSTTYGQARSRETQYF
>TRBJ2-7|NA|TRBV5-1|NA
TGCGCCAGCAGCGCGTCACAGGAGCAGTACTTC
CASSASQEQYF
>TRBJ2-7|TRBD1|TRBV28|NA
TGTGCCAGCAGTTTCCCGGTCCCGGACAGGGTAATCTACGAGCAGTACTTC
CASSFPVPDRVIYEQYF
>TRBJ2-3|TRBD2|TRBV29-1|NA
TGCAGCGTTGAGGGGGGGGAAATAGGCACAGATACGCAGTATTTT
CSVEGGEIGTDTQYF
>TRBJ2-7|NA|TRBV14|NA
TGTGCCAGCAGCCGCGGGACTCCTACCGACTACGAGCAGTACTTC
CASSRGTPTDYEQYF
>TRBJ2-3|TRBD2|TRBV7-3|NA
TGTGCCAGCAGCTCCACTAGCGGGGGGGCCGCAGATACGCAGTATTTT
CASSSTSGGAADTQYF
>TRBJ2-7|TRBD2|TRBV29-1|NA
TGCAGCGTTCGTTTGGGACTAGCGGCCATCTCCTACGAGCAGTACTTC
CSVRLGLAAISYEQYF
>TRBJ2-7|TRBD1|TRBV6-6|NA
TGTGCCAGCAGTTACTCAAGGGGGCGTGGGTACGAGCAGTACTTC
CASSYSRGRGYEQYF
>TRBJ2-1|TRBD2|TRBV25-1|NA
TGTGCCAGCAGTGAATTGGGGCGGGGGGGCCGTATTGAGCAGTTCTTC
CASSELGRGGRIEQFF
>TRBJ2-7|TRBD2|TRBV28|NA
TGTGCCAGCAGTTTTACGGGGGGTCGCTACGAGCAGTACTTC
CASSFTGGRYEQYF
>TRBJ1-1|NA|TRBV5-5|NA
TGTGCCAGCAGCCCAGGGCCGAACACTGAAGCTTTCTTT
CASSPGPNTEAFF
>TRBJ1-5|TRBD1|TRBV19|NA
TGTGCCAGTAGTGGGGGACAGTATAGCAATCAGCCCCAGCATTTT
CASSGGQYSNQPQHF
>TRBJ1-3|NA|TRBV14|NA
TGTGCCAGCAGCCATGGAGTCTCTGGAAACACCATATATTTT
CASSHGVSGNTIYF
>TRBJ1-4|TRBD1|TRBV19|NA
TGTGCCAGTAGATTAAGGGGGCTCGGGACTAATGAAAAACTGTTTTTT
CASRLRGLGTNEKLFF
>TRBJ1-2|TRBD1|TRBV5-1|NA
TGCGCCAGCAGCTTGACAGGGGAAGGCTATGGCTACACCTTC
CASSLTGEGYGYTF
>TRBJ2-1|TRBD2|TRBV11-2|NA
TGTGCCAGCAGCTGGCTAGCGGGGGGTAACGAGCAGTTCTTC
CASSWLAGGNEQFF